The 3 T cell receptor beta chains in this list originate from one sample, sequenced in a study of spatial heterogeneity in lung cancer. Time point noted: sample taken at primary tumor resection. General study findings and limits: The number of expanded tumor alpha and beta chains correlated with mutation number.

MiXCR was run by TCRdb on the 5' RACE reads, yielding one entry per CDR3 protein. This sample has about 3,900 distinct CDR3 sequences, with approximately 4% found just once. Which antigens these TCRs recognize remains unknown. Specimen: lung tumor tissue, collected at surgery. The receptors were gathered from a male donor with early-stage non-small cell lung cancer.

This clonotype has a count of ten or more. J is TRBJ2-7 and V is TRBV20-1, with D possibly being TRBD1 (5 bases). CDR3 size: 15 residues. The germline V gene encodes CDR1 DFQATT and CDR2 SNEGSKA (reference sequence). V lost 0 bases and J lost 2, with 14 bases in between. The chain's CDR3 is CSARDSTGLTYEQYF. In nucleotides, the CDR3 is TGCAGTGCTAGAGACTCAACAGGTTTAACCTACGAGCAGTACTTC.

The gene calls are TRBV7-2 and TRBJ2-6; D possibly uses TRBD1 or TRBD2 (5 bases each). Germline CDR1 and CDR2: SGHTA and FQGNSA. Trimming shortened V by 5 bases and J by 1 base, and 12 bases separated the two germline ends. The CDR3 totals 16 residues. The CDR3 region has the DNA TGTGCCAGCAGCCCGGGACGATTTTCTGGGGCCAACGTCCTGACTTTC. Amino acids: CASSPGRFSGANVLTF.

This clonotype is deemed medium-sized. The genes are TRBV3-1 and TRBJ1-3; tentative D call: TRBD1 (6 bases). CDR3 length: 14 amino acids. CDR1 and CDR2 from the germline V gene are LGHDT and YNNKEL (reference sequence). V lost 4 bases and J lost 7, with 14 bases in between. The CDR3 DNA sequence: TGTGCCAGCAGCCGAGACAGGACCGGGAACACCATATATTTT. The encoded protein is CASSRDRTGNTIYF.